The present entry profiles one T cell receptor beta chain with its context. The same CDR3 arises from other DNA sequences in this sample as well. Assay used: immunoSEQ multiplex PCR; TCRdb lists only in-frame clones, some missing. The repertoire holds some 15,000 clones, with 70% to 85% as singletons. V was pared by 5 bases and J by 3 bases, with 8 bases between. The germline gives CDR1 GTSNPN, CDR2 SVGIG (reference sequence). The CDR3 contains 11 residues. These data originate in a study of technical replicates of blood from a handful of donors. The chain recombines TRBV30 with TRBJ2-7; TRBD1 might be the D (5 bases). This clonotype originated in a human donor in good health. Some clones in this sample may be carry-over from other donors' samples. Sequencing was performed on PBMCs. The CDR3: CAWGDSYEQYF. DNA for the CDR3: TGTGCCTGGGGTGACAGCTACGAGCAGTACTTC.